Listed here are 8 T cell receptor beta chains from one sample, sequenced in a study of radiation and T cells in renal cell carcinoma. Described time point: baseline pretreatment blood. As to treatment: 15 Gy SBRT to primary tumor, nephrectomy 4 weeks later. Sequencing used immunoSEQ multiplex PCR; TCRdb keeps in-frame clones, though not all of them. The top ten clones hold around 12% of a sample with 150,000 or so clones, 70% to 90% of them seen once. The source was blood, collected from a patient whose treatment included radiotherapy and nephrectomy. The source of these receptors is a woman in her forties or fifties with renal cell carcinoma.

The CDR3 here is CASSSRDKTYEQYF. For the CDR3, the DNA is TGTGCCAGCAGTTCCCGGGACAAAACCTACGAGCAGTACTTC. This chain connects TRBV6-6 to TRBJ2-7, with D possibly matching TRBD1 (6 bases). Deletions cut 4 bases from V and 2 bases from J, with 12 bases between. The CDR3 consists of 14 residues. Germline CDR1 and CDR2: MNHNY and SVGAGI (reference sequence).

The rearrangement joins TRBV9 to TRBJ2-2, with D maybe TRBD1 (6 bases). V was pared by 0 bases and J by 4 bases, with 7 bases between. Germline values: CDR1 SGDLS, CDR2 YYNGEE. The CDR3 loop spans 14 amino acids. CDR3 nucleotide sequence: TGTGCCAGCAGCGTAGACAGGGTCACCGGGGAGCTGTTTTTT. Its translation is CASSVDRVTGELFF.

A remark on this clone: The junction differs from germline at one of its ends, possibly a read error. The V and J genes are TRBV7-7 and TRBJ1-5; D remains unclear. CDR1 is SSHAT, CDR2 FNYEAQ, per germline (reference sequence). This CDR3 spans 13 amino acids. This CDR3 reads CASSKDPNQPQHF. DNA for the CDR3: TGTGCTAGCAGCAAGGACCCGAATCAGCCCCAGCATTTT.

The rearrangement links TRBV5-1 to TRBJ2-1; 12 nucleotides align to TRBD2. Germline V gives CDR1 SGHRS, CDR2 YFSETQ. The CDR3 runs to 15 residues. The ends lost 4 bases at V and 6 bases at J; junction bases unmatched: 5. CDR3 sequence: CASSRASGGANEQFF. The CDR3, as DNA: TGCGCCAGCAGCCGCGCTAGCGGGGGGGCCAATGAGCAGTTCTTC.

The rearrangement joins TRBV4-3 to TRBJ2-4; no clear D. Trimming removed 1 base at V and 8 bases at J, with 3 bases between. Germline V lookup: CDR1 LGHNA, CDR2 YSLEER. The CDR3 sequence is 11 residues long. The CDR3 protein is CASSQGDIQYF. The DNA of the CDR3 is TGCGCCAGCAGCCAAGGAGACATTCAGTACTTC.

The chain has TRBV12-2 and TRBJ1-1; TRBD1 is the table's D call, not checked against the DNA. TRBV12-2 is a pseudogene segment. The CDR3 contains 17 residues. The CDR3 loop is CASRLARQFSWDTEAFF. CDR3 in DNA: TGTGCAAGTCGCTTAGCCCGACAGTTTTCTTGGGACACTGAAGCTTTCTTT.

The genes are TRBV7-2 and TRBJ2-2; D remains unclear. The V gene lost 5 bases and the J gene lost 4 bases, with 5 bases spanning the gap. There are 12 residues in the CDR3. Germline-derived CDR1 and CDR2 are SGHTA and FQGNSA. In nucleotides, the CDR3 is TGTGCCAGCAGCCCCCTCACCGGGGAGCTGTTTTTT. This sequence encodes CASSPLTGELFF. Looking up the rest from reference TRBV7-2 and TRBJ2-2 gives the full variable domain: GAGVSQSPSNKVTEKGKDVELRCDPISGHTALYWYRQSLGQGLEFLIYFQGNSAPDKSGLPSDRFSAERTGGSVSTLTIQRTQQEDSAVYLCASSPLTGELFFGEGSRLTVL.

The rearrangement uses TRBV7-2 and TRBJ1-4, with 7 bases aligning to TRBD1. Trimming at V came to 6 bases and at J to 7 bases, leaving 8 bases not matched to a gene. The length of the CDR3 is 14 residues. CDR1 is SGHTA and CDR2 is FQGNSA in the germline V gene. CDR3 residues: CASRQGPRSEKLFF. The CDR3 bases are TGTGCCAGCAGACAGGGGCCCCGTTCTGAAAAACTGTTTTTT.